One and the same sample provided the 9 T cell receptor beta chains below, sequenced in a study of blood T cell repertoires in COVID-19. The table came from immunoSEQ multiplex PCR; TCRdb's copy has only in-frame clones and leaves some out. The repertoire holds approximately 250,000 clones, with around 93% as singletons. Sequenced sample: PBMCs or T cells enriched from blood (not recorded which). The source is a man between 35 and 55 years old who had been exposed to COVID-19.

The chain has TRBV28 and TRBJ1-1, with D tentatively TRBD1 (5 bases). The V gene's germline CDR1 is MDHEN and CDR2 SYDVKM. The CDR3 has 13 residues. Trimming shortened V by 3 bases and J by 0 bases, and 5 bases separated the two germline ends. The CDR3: CASSFRVNTEAFF. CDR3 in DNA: TGTGCCAGCAGTTTCAGGGTGAACACTGAAGCTTTCTTT. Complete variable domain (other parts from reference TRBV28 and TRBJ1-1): DVKVTQSSRYLVKRTGEKVFLECVQDMDHENMFWYRQDPGLGLRLIYFSYDVKMKEKGDIPEGYSVSREKKERFSLILESASTNQTSMYLCASSFRVNTEAFFGQGTRLTVV.

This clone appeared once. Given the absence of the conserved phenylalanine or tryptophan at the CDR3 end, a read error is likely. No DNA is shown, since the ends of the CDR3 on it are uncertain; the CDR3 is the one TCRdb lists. The CDR3 region is CASSLSSGLVRL. This chain connects TRBV12-3 or TRBV12-4 to TRBJ1-1. The CDR3 is 12 residues long, counting both termini.

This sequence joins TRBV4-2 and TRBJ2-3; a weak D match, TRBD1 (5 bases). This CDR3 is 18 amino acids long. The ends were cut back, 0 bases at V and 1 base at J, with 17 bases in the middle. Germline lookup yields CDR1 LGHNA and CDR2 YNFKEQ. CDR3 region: CASSQDVGESKGTDTQYF. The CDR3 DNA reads TGTGCCAGCAGCCAAGACGTAGGGGAATCTAAAGGCACAGATACGCAGTATTTT.

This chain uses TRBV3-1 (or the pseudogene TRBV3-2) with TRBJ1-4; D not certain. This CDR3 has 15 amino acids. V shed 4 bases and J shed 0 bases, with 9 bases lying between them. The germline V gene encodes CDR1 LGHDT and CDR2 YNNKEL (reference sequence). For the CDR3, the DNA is TGTGCCAGCAGCCCCGTAGGAGCAACTAATGAAAAACTGTTTTTT. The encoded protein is CASSPVGATNEKLFF.

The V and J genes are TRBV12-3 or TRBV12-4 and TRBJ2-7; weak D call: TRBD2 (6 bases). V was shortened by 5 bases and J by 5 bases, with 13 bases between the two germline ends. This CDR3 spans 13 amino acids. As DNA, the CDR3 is TGTGCCAGCAGTCCGGGACTGCTAGACGAGCAGTACTTC. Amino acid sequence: CASSPGLLDEQYF.

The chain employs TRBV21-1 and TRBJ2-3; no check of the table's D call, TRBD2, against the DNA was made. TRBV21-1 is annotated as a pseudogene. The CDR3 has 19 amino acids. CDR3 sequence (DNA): TGTGCCAGCAGCAAAGCATCGACTAGCGGGAGCCCTAGCACAGATACGCAGTATTTT. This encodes CASSKASTSGSPSTDTQYF.

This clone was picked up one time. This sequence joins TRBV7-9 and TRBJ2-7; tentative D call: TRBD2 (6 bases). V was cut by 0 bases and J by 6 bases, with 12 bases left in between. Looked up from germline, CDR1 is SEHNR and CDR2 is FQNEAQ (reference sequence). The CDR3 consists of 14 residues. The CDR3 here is CASSLAQRGGEQYF. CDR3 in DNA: TGTGCCAGCAGCTTAGCTCAGAGGGGAGGCGAGCAGTACTTC.

The CDR3 reads CASSSPNNGQVNPEAFF. In DNA form, the CDR3 reads TGTGCCAGCAGCTCCCCGAATAACGGACAGGTTAACCCTGAAGCTTTCTTT. The chain links TRBV9 to TRBJ1-1; 7 bases fit TRBD1. Looked up from germline, CDR1 is SGDLS and CDR2 is YYNGEE. Losses at the gene ends were 4 bases for V and 6 bases for J; bases not matched to a gene: 18. The CDR3 totals 17 residues. Full variable domain (outside the CDR3, taken from reference TRBV9 and TRBJ1-1): DSGVTQTPKHLITATGQRVTLRCSPRSGDLSVYWYQQSLDQGLQFLIQYYNGEERAKGNILERFSAQQFPDLHSELNLSSLELGDSALYFCASSSPNNGQVNPEAFFGQGTRLTVV.

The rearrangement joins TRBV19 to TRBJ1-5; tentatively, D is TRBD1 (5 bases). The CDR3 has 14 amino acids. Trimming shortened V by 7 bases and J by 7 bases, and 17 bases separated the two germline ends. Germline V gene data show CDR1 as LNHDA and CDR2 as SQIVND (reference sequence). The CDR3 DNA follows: TGTGCCAGTACCCTGTTGGGGGGTCTGCAGCCCCAGCATTTT. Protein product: CASTLLGGLQPQHF.